These 9 T cell receptor beta chains were all obtained from the same sample, sequenced in a study of cytomegalovirus exposure and HLA in healthy donors. In the PCR, 60 Vbeta and 13 Jbeta primers were used. Produced via immunoSEQ multiplex PCR; TCRdb's table is partial and in-frame only. Of 40,000 or so clones listed, 70% to 85% were seen once; the top ten hold roughly 1.5%. The specimen sequenced was PBMCs. The source is a man younger than 40 in good health and CMV-seronegative.

The rearrangement uses TRBV4-2 and TRBJ1-1; D is undetermined. The V gene's germline CDR1 is LGHNA and CDR2 YNFKEQ. The CDR3 is 14 amino acids. V lost 4 bases, J lost 4 bases, and 13 bases lay in between. CDR3 DNA: TGTGCCAGCAGCCCCTTGGGGAGGAGCACTGAAGCTTTCTTT. This translates into CASSPLGRSTEAFF.

This clone was seen a single time. The chain has TRBV18 and TRBJ2-3; 9 nucleotides line up with TRBD2. This CDR3 has 19 residues. J lost 3 bases, V lost 1 base, and 14 bases had no gene match. Germline V CDR1 and CDR2: KGHSH, LQKENI. Here the CDR3 DNA reads TGTGCCAGCTCACCACTTCCTAGCGGGATAGGTCGGTCTACAGATACGCAGTATTTT. Its protein is CASSPLPSGIGRSTDTQYF.

The chain joins TRBV2 to TRBJ2-2; TRBD1 matches at 10 bases. Germline assignment: CDR1 SNHLY and CDR2 FYNNEI. V dropped 6 bases and J dropped 5; count of bases not matched to a gene: 6. This CDR3 is 15 amino acids long. The CDR3 DNA reads TGTGCCAGCAGCGACAGGGGGCAGTGGACCGGGGAGCTGTTTTTT. The encoded protein is CASSDRGQWTGELFF.

V usage is TRBV19 and J usage is TRBJ2-7, with 12 bases aligning to TRBD2. Germline-derived CDR1 and CDR2 are LNHDA and SQIVND (reference sequence). The V gene end was trimmed by 6 bases and the J gene end by 3 bases; junction bases not matched to a gene: 9. The CDR3 contains 16 residues. DNA for the CDR3: TGTGCCAGTAGATTACGGACTAGCGGGGCCAACTACGAGCAGTACTTC. Amino acid sequence: CASRLRTSGANYEQYF.

V gene TRBV7-9 combines with J gene TRBJ2-3, with 12 bases fitting TRBD2. This CDR3 has 18 residues. Germline values: CDR1 SEHNR, CDR2 FQNEAQ (reference sequence). The V gene end was trimmed by 5 bases and the J gene end by 0 bases; junction bases not matched to a gene: 9. CDR3 loop: CASSTPGLAGTSTDTQYF. The CDR3 DNA sequence: TGTGCCAGCAGCACCCCCGGACTAGCGGGAACTAGCACAGATACGCAGTATTTT.

CDR3 residues: CASSQAERQAGYEQYF. The DNA for the CDR3 is TGTGCCAGCAGCCAAGCTGAACGACAGGCCGGTTACGAGCAGTACTTC. This chain joins TRBV4-2 and TRBJ2-7; a possible D gene is TRBD1 (6 bases). The CDR3 has 16 residues. Trimming pared 1 base from V and 4 bases from J, leaving 17 bases between. CDR1 and CDR2 from the germline V gene are LGHNA and YNFKEQ.

This clone was seen just once. The V call is TRBV7-2, the J call TRBJ1-2; possibly TRBD1 for D (6 bases). The CDR3 contains 16 residues. The V and J ends lost 1 base and 6 bases respectively, with 18 bases between them. CDR1 is SGHTA and CDR2 is FQGNSA in the germline V gene. The CDR3 DNA is TGTGCCAGCAGCTTAGGGGCCCTACAGGGAGATAATGGCTACACCTTC. Translating it yields CASSLGALQGDNGYTF.

This clone was detected a few times. The chain recombines TRBV6-6 with TRBJ2-4; 8 positions match TRBD2. The V gene's germline CDR1 is MNHNY and CDR2 SVGAGI (reference sequence). This CDR3 comprises 14 residues. J gave up 7 bases and V 5 bases, and 7 bases lay outside the gene matches. In DNA, the CDR3 is TGTGCCAGCAGTGGTGTGGCTAGCGGGAACATTCAGTACTTC. Protein sequence: CASSGVASGNIQYF.

The chain employs TRBV5-1 and TRBJ1-2; TRBD1 is a possible D gene (6 bases). The CDR3 covers 15 residues. Germline lookup yields CDR1 SGHRS and CDR2 YFSETQ. The V and J ends lost 3 bases and 5 bases respectively, with 17 bases between them. The CDR3 DNA follows: TGCGCCAGCAGCTCCCAAATACAGGGAGTGTATGGCTACACCTTC. Amino acids: CASSSQIQGVYGYTF.